This T cell receptor (beta chain) was profiled in a study of blood T cell repertoires in COVID-19. TCRdb's table, derived via immunoSEQ multiplex PCR, lists solely in-frame clones and lacks some. The data show a few hundred thousand clones, about 90% seen once. The sequence derives from a woman aged 55-70 years with COVID-19, enrolled during active disease. The sequencing input was peripheral blood.

This CDR3 reads CASSSRGLNTEAFF. CDR3 in DNA: TGTGCCAGCAGCTCAAGGGGGTTGAACACTGAAGCTTTCTTT. This chain connects TRBV5-5 to TRBJ1-1, with a weak D call TRBD1 (6 bases). The CDR3 runs to 14 residues. Trimming removed 3 bases from V and 0 bases from J, with 9 bases in between. CDR1 is SGHKS and CDR2 is YYEKEE in the germline V gene (reference sequence).